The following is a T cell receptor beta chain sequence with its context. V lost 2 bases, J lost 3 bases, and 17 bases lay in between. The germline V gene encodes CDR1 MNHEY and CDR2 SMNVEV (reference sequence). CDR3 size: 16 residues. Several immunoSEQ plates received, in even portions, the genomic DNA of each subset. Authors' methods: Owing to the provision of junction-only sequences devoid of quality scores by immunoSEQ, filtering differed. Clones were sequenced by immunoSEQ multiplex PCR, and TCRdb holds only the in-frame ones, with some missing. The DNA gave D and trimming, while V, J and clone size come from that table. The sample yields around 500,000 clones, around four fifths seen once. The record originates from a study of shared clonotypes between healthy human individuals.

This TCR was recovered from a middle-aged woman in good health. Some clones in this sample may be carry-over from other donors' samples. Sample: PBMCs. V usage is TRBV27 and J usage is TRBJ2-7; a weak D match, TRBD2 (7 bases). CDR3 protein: CASSLGLAEGGYEQYF. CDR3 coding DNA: TGTGCCAGCAGTTTAGGTCTAGCGGAGGGGGGCTACGAGCAGTACTTC.